Listed here are 11 T cell receptor beta chains from one sample, sequenced in a study of shared clonotypes between healthy human individuals. Positive CCR7 selection of CD45RO-negative cells yielded the naive CD8 cells, and terminally differentiated effector memory CD45RA+ cells were excluded. Libraries were prepared by immunoSEQ multiplex PCR; TCRdb keeps only in-frame clonotypes and omits some of them. The table shows fewer than 1 million clones, with approximately 97% occurring only once. The sequencing sample was made of naive CD8+ T cells sorted from blood. The receptor source for this set is a young man in good health.

The chain combines TRBV11-2 with TRBJ2-3; 12 bases agree with TRBD1. J lost 4 bases, V lost 5 bases, and 10 bases had no gene match. The CDR3 runs to 17 residues. The germline V gene has CDR1 SGHAT and CDR2 FQNNGV. CDR3 sequence: CASSPGTGGRMADTQYF. CDR3 DNA sequence: TGTGCCAGCAGCCCTGGGACAGGGGGCCGTATGGCAGATACGCAGTATTTT.

CDR3 nucleotides: TGCGCCAGCAGTGTTGGACAGGGTAACTACGAGCAGTACTTC. Translating gives CASSVGQGNYEQYF. The gene calls are TRBV5-1 and TRBJ2-7; 8 bases map to TRBD1. J gave up 3 bases and V 5 bases, and 7 bases lay outside the gene matches. This CDR3 has 14 amino acids. Germline loops: CDR1 SGHRS, CDR2 YFSETQ.

The chain joins TRBV27 to TRBJ2-7; perhaps TRBD1 as D (7 bases). V lost 6 bases and J lost 3, with 15 bases in between. The germline V gene has CDR1 MNHEY and CDR2 SMNVEV (reference sequence). The CDR3 is 14 residues long. The CDR3 loop is CASRPGQDYYEQYF. The CDR3, as DNA: TGTGCCAGCAGACCCGGACAGGACTACTACGAGCAGTACTTC.

CDR3 sequence (DNA): TGTGCCAGTAGTACAATGGGCCAAGTGGGCAGGGGCACTGAAGCTTTCTTT. Residues: CASSTMGQVGRGTEAFF. The chain has TRBV19 and TRBJ1-1; D might be TRBD1 (6 bases). Trimming took 4 bases from V and 4 from J, leaving 22 bases between them. The V gene's germline CDR1 is LNHDA and CDR2 SQIVND (reference sequence). This CDR3 spans 17 amino acids.

This rearrangement joins TRBV18 to TRBJ2-3, with TRBD2 as a possible D gene (5 bases). V was pared by 3 bases and J by 0 bases, with 10 bases between. Germline V lookup: CDR1 KGHSH, CDR2 LQKENI. CDR3 size: 15 residues. The CDR3 sequence is CASSPRRTSTDTQYF. DNA for the CDR3: TGTGCCAGCTCACCTCGACGGACTAGCACAGATACGCAGTATTTT.

The chain employs TRBV29-1 and TRBJ2-1; D is undetermined. The germline V and J ends were trimmed by 4 bases and 1 base, with 11 bases remaining between them. CDR1 SQVTM and CDR2 ANQGSEA come from the germline V gene. The length of the CDR3 is 14 residues. The CDR3 DNA follows: TGCAGCGTTGTATCCGCTACATCCTACAATGAGCAGTTCTTC. It specifies CSVVSATSYNEQFF.

The V call is TRBV7-9, the J call TRBJ2-1; maybe TRBD2 (6 bases). The CDR3 spans 13 residues. CDR1 and CDR2 from the germline V gene are SEHNR and FQNEAQ (reference sequence). The germline V and J ends were trimmed by 6 bases and 7 bases, with 13 bases remaining between them. The CDR3 DNA reads as TGTGCCAGCAGTCCCCACGGGGGAAATGAGCAGTTCTTC. It is translated as CASSPHGGNEQFF.

This clone was counted once. The genes are TRBV6-5 and TRBJ2-7; 9 nucleotides align to TRBD1. The CDR3 is 15 residues long. V gave up 6 bases and J gave up 0 bases; unmatched junction bases: 6. Germline CDR1 is MNHEY and CDR2 is SVGAGI. The CDR3 region is CASRKGQGFSYEQYF. As DNA, the CDR3 is TGTGCCAGCAGAAAAGGACAGGGGTTCTCCTACGAGCAGTACTTC.

This sequence joins TRBV29-1 and TRBJ1-1, with TRBD1 matching over 10 bases. The germline V gene encodes CDR1 SQVTM and CDR2 ANQGSEA. The V segment lost 4 bases and the J segment 0 bases; nucleotides outside the gene matches: 2. This CDR3 spans 14 amino acids. The CDR3 spells CSVGDRGMNTEAFF. The DNA of the CDR3 is TGCAGCGTTGGGGACAGGGGCATGAACACTGAAGCTTTCTTT. Filled out from reference TRBV29-1 and TRBJ1-1, the complete variable domain reads SAVISQKPSRDICQRGTSLTIQCQVDSQVTMMFWYRQQPGQSLTLIATANQGSEATYESGFVIDKFPISRPNLTFSTLTVSNMSPEDSSIYLCSVGDRGMNTEAFFGQGTRLTVV.

Here the CDR3 reads CASSLFNGSTTDTQYF. The CDR3 bases are TGCGCCAGCAGCTTATTTAACGGGAGTACGACAGATACGCAGTATTTT. The V gene is TRBV5-1, the J gene TRBJ2-3; tentative D call: TRBD2 (6 bases). Germline V gene lookup returns CDR1 SGHRS and CDR2 YFSETQ. The CDR3 has 16 residues. Trimming left V 2 bases short and J 3 bases short, with 16 bases between.

This chain joins TRBV2 and TRBJ2-7; TRBD1 matches at 7 bases. V lost 6 bases, J lost 2 bases, and 7 bases stayed unmatched. The germline V gene has CDR1 SNHLY and CDR2 FYNNEI. This CDR3 is 14 amino acids long. The DNA of the CDR3 is TGTGCCAGCAGGGAACAGGGGCCCACCTACGAGCAGTACTTC. It encodes CASREQGPTYEQYF.